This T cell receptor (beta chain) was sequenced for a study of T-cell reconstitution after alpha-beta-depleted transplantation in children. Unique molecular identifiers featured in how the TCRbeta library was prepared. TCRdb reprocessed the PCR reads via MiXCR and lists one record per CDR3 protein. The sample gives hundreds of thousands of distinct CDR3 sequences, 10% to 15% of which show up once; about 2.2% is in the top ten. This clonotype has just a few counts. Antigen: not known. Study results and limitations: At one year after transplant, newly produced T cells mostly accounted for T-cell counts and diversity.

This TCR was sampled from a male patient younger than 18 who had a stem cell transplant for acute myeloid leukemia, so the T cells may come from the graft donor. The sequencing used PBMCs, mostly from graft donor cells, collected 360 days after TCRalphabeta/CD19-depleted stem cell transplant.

The CDR3 DNA sequence: TGTGCCAGCAGGCCTTCCGAGAACACTGAAGCTTTCTTT. This sequence encodes CASRPSENTEAFF. The genes are TRBV12-3 or TRBV12-4 and TRBJ1-1; D uncertain. V lost 6 bases, J lost 1 base, and 9 bases lay in between. This CDR3 has 13 amino acids.